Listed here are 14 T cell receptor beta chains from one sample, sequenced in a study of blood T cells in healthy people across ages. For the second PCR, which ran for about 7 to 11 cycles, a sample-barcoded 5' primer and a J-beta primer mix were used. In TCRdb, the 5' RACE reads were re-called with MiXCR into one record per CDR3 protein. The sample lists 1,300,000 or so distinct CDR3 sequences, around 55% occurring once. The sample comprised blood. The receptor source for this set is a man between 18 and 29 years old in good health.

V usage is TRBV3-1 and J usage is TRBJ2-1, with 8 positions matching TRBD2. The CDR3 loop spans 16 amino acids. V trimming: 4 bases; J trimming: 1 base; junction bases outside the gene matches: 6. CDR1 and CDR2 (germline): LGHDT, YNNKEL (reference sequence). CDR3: CASSRTLAVSYNEQFF. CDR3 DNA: TGTGCCAGCAGCCGTACACTAGCGGTATCCTACAATGAGCAGTTCTTC.

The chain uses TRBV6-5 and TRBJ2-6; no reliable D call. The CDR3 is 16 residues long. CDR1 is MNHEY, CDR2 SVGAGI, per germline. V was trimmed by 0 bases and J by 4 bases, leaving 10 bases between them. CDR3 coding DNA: TGTGCCAGCAGTTACTCAGCCAGGACCGGGGCCAACGTCCTGACTTTC. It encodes CASSYSARTGANVLTF.

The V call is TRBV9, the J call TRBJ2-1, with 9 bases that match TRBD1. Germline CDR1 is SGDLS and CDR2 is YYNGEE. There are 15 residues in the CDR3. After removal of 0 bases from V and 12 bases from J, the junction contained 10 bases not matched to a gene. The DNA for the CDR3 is TGTGCCAGCAGCGTAGTTGGACAGGGGCTACAAGGGCAGTTCTTC. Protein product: CASSVVGQGLQGQFF. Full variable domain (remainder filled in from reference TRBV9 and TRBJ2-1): DSGVTQTPKHLITATGQRVTLRCSPRSGDLSVYWYQQSLDQGLQFLIQYYNGEERAKGNILERFSAQQFPDLHSELNLSSLELGDSALYFCASSVVGQGLQGQFFGPGTRLTVL.

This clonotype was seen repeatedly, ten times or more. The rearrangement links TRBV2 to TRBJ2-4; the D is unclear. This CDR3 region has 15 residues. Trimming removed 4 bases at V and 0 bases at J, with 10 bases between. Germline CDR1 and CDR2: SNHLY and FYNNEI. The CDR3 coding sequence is TGTGCCAGCAGTGCTGGAACCCTAGCCAAAAACATTCAGTACTTC. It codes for CASSAGTLAKNIQYF. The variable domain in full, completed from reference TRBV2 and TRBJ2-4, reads EPEVTQTPSHQVTQMGQEVILRCVPISNHLYFYWYRQILGQKVEFLVSFYNNEISEKSEIFDDQFSVERPDGSNFTLKIRSTKLEDSAMYFCASSAGTLAKNIQYFGAGTRLSVL.

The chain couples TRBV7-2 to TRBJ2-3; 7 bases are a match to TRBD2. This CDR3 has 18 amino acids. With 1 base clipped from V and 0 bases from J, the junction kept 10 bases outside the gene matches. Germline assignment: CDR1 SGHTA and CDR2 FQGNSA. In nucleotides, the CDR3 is TGTGCCAGCAGCTTAGTCTCTAGCGGCTTTTCAAGCACAGATACGCAGTATTTT. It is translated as CASSLVSSGFSSTDTQYF.

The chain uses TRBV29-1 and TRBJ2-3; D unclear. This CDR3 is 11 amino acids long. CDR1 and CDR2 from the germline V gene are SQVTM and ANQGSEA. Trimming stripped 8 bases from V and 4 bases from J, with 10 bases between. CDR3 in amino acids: CSPGEADTQYF. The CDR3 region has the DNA TGCAGCCCTGGAGAAGCAGATACGCAGTATTTT.

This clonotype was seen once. CDR3 residues: CAISRVAREVADEQYF. The CDR3 DNA reads as TGTGCCATCAGTCGAGTAGCAAGGGAGGTAGCCGACGAGCAGTACTTC. This sequence joins TRBV10-3 and TRBJ2-7; tentative D call: TRBD2 (6 bases). Germline V gene data show CDR1 as ENHRY and CDR2 as SYGVKD. This CDR3 is built from 16 residues. V gave up 5 bases and J gave up 5 bases, with 22 bases separating them.

The CDR3, as DNA: TGTGCCAGCAGCGCCGACAGGGTGCGGGAGACCCAGTACTTC. As protein: CASSADRVRETQYF. The V and J genes are TRBV7-2 and TRBJ2-5; 7 nucleotides line up with TRBD1. Germline trimming cut 5 bases from V and 5 bases from J; bases unmatched to any gene: 8. Germline V gives CDR1 SGHTA, CDR2 FQGNSA. The CDR3 sequence is 14 residues long. Full variable domain (missing parts from reference TRBV7-2 and TRBJ2-5): GAGVSQSPSNKVTEKGKDVELRCDPISGHTALYWYRQSLGQGLEFLIYFQGNSAPDKSGLPSDRFSAERTGGSVSTLTIQRTQQEDSAVYLCASSADRVRETQYFGPGTRLLVL.

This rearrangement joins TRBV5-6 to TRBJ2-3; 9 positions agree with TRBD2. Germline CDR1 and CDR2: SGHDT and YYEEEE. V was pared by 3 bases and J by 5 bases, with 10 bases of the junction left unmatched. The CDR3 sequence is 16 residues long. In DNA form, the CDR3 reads TGTGCCAGCAGCTCGGTAGCGGGGGACTCTATAGATACGCAGTATTTT. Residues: CASSSVAGDSIDTQYF.

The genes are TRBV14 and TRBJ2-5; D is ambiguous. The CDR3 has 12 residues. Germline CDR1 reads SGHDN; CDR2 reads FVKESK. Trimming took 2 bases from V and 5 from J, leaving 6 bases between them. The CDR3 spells CASSQLSETQYF. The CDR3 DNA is TGTGCCAGCAGCCAACTAAGCGAGACCCAGTACTTC. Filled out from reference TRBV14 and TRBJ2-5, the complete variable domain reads EAGVTQFPSHSVIEKGQTVTLRCDPISGHDNLYWYRRVMGKEIKFLLHFVKESKQDESGMPNNRFLAERTGGTYSTLKVQPAELEDSGVYFCASSQLSETQYFGPGTRLLVL.

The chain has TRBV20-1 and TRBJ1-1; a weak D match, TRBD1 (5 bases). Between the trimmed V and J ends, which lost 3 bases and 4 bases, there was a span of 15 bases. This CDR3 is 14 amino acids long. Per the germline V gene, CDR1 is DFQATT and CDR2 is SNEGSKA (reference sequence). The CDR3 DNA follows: TGCAGTGCTAGGGACCCCGGGGACGCCACTGAAGCTTTCTTT. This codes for CSARDPGDATEAFF.

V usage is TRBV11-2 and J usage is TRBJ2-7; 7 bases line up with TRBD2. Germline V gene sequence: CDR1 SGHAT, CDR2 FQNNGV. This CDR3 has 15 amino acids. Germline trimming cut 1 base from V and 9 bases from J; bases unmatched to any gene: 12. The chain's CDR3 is CASSLASGASNGQYF. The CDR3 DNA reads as TGTGCCAGCAGCTTAGCTAGCGGAGCCTCCAATGGGCAGTACTTC.

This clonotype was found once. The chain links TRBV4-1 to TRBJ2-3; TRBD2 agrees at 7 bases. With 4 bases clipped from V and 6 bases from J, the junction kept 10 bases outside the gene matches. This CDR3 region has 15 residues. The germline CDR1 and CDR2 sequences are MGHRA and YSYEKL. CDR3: CASSRLAGDGDTQYF. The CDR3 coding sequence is TGCGCCAGCAGCCGGCTGGCGGGGGACGGGGATACGCAGTATTTT.

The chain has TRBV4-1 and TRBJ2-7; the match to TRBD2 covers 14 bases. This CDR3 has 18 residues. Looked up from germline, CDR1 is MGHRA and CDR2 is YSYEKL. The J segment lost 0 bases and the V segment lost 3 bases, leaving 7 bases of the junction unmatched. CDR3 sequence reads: CASSQGLAGATHSYEQYF. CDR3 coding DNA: TGCGCCAGCAGCCAGGGACTAGCGGGGGCCACACACTCCTACGAGCAGTACTTC.